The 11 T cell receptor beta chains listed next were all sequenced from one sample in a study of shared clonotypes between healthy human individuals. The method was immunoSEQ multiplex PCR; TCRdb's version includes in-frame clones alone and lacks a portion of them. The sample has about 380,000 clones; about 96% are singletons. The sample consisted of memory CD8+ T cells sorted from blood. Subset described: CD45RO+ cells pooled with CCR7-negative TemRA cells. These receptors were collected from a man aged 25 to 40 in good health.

CDR3 amino acids: CASSPTLAGSYNEQFF. In DNA, the CDR3 is TGTGCCAGCAGTCCCACCCTAGCGGGGTCCTACAATGAGCAGTTCTTC. V and J are TRBV28 and TRBJ2-1; TRBD2 matches 9 bases. The CDR3 spans 16 residues. With V trimmed by 5 bases and J by 1 base, 6 bases remained unmatched. Germline values: CDR1 MDHEN, CDR2 SYDVKM.

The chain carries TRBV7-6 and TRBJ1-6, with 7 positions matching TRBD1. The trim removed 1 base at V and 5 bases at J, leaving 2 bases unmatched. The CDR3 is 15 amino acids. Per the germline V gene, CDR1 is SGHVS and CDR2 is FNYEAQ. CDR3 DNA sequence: TGTGCCAGCAGCTTAGTAGGGACAGATAATTCACCCCTCCACTTT. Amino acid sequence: CASSLVGTDNSPLHF.

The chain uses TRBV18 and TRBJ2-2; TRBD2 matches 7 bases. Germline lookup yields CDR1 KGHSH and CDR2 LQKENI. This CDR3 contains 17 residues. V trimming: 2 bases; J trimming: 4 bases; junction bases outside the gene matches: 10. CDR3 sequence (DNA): TGTGCCAGCTCACCAATTTCGCGGGAGTTCGGCACCGGGGAGCTGTTTTTT. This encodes CASSPISREFGTGELFF.

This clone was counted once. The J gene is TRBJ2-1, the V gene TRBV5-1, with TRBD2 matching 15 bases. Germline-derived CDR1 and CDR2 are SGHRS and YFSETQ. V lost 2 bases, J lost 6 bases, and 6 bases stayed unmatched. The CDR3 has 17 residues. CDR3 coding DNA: TGCGCCAGCAGCTTACGCCCGGGACTAGCGGGAGGCAATGAGCAGTTCTTC. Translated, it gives CASSLRPGLAGGNEQFF.

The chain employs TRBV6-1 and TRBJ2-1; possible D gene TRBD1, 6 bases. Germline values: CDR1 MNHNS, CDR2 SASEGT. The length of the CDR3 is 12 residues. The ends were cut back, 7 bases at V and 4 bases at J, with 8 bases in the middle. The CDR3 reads CASTQGYNEQFF. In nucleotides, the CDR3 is TGTGCCAGCACTCAGGGGTACAATGAGCAGTTCTTC.

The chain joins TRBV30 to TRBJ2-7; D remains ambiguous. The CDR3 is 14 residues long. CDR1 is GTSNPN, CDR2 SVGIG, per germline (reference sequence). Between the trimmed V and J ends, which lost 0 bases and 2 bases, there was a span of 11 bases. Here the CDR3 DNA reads TGTGCCTGGAGTGTGTTAGGCAGACCCTACGAGCAGTACTTC. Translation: CAWSVLGRPYEQYF. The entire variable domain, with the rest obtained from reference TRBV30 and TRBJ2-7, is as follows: SQTIHQWPATLVQPVGSPLSLECTVEGTSNPNLYWYRQAAGRGLQLLFYSVGIGQISSEVPQNLSASRPQDRQFILSSKKLLLSDSGFYLCAWSVLGRPYEQYFGPGTRLTVT.

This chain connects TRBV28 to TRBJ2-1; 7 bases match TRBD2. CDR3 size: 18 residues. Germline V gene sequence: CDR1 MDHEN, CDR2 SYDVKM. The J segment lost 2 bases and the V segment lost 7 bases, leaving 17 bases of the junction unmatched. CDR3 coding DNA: TGTGCCAGCATCCCTAGCTTAGCGTTTAGCGGGCCCTACAATGAGCAGTTCTTC. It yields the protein CASIPSLAFSGPYNEQFF.

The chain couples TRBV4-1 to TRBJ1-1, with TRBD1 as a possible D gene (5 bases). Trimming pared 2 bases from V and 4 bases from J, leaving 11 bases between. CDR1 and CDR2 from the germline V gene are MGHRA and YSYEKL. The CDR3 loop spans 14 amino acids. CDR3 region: CASSQKPGSTEAFF. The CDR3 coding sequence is TGCGCCAGCAGCCAAAAACCAGGGAGCACTGAAGCTTTCTTT.

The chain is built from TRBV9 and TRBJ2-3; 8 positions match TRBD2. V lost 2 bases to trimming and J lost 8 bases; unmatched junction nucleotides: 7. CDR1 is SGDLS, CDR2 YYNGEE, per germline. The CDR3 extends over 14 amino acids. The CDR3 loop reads CASSVGTSRGTQYF. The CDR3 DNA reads TGTGCCAGCAGCGTCGGGACTAGTCGAGGTACGCAGTATTTT.

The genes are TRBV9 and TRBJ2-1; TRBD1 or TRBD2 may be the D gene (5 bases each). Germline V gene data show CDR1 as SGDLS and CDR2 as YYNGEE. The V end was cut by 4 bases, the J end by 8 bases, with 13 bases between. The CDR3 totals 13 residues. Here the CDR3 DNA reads TGTGCCAGCAGCCTTAATCGGGGCCATGAGCAGTTCTTC. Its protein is CASSLNRGHEQFF. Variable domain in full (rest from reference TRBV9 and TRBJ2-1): DSGVTQTPKHLITATGQRVTLRCSPRSGDLSVYWYQQSLDQGLQFLIQYYNGEERAKGNILERFSAQQFPDLHSELNLSSLELGDSALYFCASSLNRGHEQFFGPGTRLTVL.

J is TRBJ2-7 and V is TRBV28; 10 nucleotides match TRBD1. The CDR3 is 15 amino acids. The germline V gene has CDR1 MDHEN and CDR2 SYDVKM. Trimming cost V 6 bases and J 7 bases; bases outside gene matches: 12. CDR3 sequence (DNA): TGTGCCAGCAGCCTCCCCCGACAGGGGGCAGGTGAGCAGTACTTC. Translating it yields CASSLPRQGAGEQYF.